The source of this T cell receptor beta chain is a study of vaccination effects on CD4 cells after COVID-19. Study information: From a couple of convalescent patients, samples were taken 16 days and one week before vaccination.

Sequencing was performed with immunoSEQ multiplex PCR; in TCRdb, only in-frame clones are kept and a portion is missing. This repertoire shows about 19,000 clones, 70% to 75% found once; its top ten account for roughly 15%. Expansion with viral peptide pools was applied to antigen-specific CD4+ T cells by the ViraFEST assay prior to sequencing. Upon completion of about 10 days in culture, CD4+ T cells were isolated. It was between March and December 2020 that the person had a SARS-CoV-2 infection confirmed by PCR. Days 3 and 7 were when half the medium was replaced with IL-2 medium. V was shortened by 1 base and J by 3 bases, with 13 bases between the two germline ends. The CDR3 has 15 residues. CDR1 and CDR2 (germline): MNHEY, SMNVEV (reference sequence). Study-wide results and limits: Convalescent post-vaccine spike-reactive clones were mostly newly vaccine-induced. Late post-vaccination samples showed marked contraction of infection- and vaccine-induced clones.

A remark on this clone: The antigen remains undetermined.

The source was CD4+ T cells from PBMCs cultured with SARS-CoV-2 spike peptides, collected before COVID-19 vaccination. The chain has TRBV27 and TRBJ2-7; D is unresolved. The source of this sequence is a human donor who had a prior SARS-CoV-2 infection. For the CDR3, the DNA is TGTGCCAGCAGTTTATTGGCTCAAACTCGCTACGAGCAGTACTTC. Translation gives CASSLLAQTRYEQYF.